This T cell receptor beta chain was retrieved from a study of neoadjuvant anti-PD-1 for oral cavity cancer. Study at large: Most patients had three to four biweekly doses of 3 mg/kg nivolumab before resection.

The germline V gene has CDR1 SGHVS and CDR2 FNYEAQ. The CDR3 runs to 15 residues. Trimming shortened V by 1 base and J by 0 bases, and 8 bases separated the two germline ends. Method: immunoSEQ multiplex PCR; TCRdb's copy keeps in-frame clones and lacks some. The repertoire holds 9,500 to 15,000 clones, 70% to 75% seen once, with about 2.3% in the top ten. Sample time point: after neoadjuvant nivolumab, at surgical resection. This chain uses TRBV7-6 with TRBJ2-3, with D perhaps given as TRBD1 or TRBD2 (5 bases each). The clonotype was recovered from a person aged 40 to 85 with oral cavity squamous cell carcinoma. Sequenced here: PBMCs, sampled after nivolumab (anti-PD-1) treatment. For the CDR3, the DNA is TGTGCCAGCAGCTTAGGGGGACCGAGCACAGATACGCAGTATTTT. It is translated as CASSLGGPSTDTQYF.